Included here is one T cell receptor (beta chain) sequence, with context. Its antigen is still unknown. These data originate in a study of cytomegalovirus exposure and HLA in healthy donors. Overall study context: About 85 million unique TCRs from HLA-typed donors were held in an early release of data.

Study-level points and caveats: The study put under 200 TCR beta chains on its list as cytomegalovirus-associated.

Primers: 60 Vbeta forward and 13 Jbeta reverse. Here immunoSEQ multiplex PCR was the method, and the copy in TCRdb shows in-frame clones only, minus some. The sample comprises about 210,000 clones, around 80% of which are singletons, and around 3% rests with the top ten. The CDR3 is 14 residues long. The germline V gene has CDR1 MNHEY and CDR2 SMNVEV (reference sequence). Trimming cost V 6 bases and J 2 bases, with 13 bases left between them. Sequenced: PBMCs. The gene calls are TRBV27 and TRBJ1-2; unclear D gene. This receptor was obtained from a man aged 25-40 years in good health and CMV-seronegative. The chain's CDR3 is CASRGGKANYGYTF. For the CDR3, the DNA is TGTGCCAGCAGAGGAGGGAAGGCAAACTATGGCTACACCTTC.